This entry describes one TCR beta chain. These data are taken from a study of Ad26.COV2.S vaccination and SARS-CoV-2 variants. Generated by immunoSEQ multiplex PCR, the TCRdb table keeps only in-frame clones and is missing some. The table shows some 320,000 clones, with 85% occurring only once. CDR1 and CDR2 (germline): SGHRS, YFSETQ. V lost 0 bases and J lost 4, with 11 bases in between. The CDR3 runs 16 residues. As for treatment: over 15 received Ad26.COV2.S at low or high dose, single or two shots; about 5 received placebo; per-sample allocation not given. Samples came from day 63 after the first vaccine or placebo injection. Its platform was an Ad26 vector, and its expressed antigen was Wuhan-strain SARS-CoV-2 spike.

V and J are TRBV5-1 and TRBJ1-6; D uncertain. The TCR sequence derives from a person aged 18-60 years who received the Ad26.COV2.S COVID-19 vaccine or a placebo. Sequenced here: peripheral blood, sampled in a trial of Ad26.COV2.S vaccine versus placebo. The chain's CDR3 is CASSLAGRSYNSPLHF. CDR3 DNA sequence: TGCGCCAGCAGCTTGGCCGGCAGGAGTTATAATTCACCCCTCCACTTT.